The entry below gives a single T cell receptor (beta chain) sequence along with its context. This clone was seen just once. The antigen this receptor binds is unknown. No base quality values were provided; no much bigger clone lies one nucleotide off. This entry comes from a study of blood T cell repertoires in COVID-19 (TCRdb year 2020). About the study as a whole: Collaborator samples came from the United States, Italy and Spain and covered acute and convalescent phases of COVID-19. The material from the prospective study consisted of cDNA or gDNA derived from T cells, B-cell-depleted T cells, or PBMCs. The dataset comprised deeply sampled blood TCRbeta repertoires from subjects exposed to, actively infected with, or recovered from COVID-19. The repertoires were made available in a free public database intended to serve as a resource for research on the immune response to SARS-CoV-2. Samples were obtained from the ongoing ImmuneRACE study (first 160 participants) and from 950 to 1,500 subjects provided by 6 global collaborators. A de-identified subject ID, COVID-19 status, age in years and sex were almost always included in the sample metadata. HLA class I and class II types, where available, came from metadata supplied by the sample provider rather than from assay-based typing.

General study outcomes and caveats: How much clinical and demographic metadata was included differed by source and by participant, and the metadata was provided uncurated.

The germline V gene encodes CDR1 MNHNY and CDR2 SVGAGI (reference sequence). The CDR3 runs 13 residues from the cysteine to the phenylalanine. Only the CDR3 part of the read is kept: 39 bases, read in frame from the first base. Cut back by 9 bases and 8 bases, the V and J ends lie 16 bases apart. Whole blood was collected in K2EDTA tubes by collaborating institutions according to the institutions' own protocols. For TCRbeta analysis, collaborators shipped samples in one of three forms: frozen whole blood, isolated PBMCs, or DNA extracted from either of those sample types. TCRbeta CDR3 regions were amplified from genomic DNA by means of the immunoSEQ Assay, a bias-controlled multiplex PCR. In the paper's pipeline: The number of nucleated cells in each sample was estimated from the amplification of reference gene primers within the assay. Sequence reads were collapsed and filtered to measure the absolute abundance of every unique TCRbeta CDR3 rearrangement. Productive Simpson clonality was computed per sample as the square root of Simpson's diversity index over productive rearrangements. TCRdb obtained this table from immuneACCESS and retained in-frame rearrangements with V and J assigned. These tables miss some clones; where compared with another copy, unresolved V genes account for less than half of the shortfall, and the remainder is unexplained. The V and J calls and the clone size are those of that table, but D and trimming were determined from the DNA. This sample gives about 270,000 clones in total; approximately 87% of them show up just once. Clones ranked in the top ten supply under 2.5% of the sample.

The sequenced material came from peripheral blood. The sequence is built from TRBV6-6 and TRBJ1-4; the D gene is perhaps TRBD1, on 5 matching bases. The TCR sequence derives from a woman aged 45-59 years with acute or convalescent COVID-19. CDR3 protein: CASLRDRGEKLFF. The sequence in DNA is TGTGCCAGTTTGCGGGACCGGGGGGAAAAACTGTTTTTT.